The present TCR beta chain was sequenced within a study of T cells after posttransplantation cyclophosphamide. Findings of the study overall: Later blood repertoires were often dominated by clones from the donor CD8+ memory compartment. Skin or GI-infiltrating T cells shared few TRB sequences with blood.

The CDR3 extends over 16 amino acids. With 3 bases clipped from V and 3 bases from J, the junction kept 10 bases outside the gene matches. Per the germline V gene, CDR1 is SGDLS and CDR2 is YYNGEE. On the day of bone marrow donation, the related graft donor provided peripheral blood. A word on this clone: Its specificity is unknown.

Repertoires were generated with immunoSEQ multiplex PCR, while TCRdb's copy carries only in-frame clones and drops some. The table has approximately 56,000 clones, approximately 94% seen once; the top ten hold 2.9%. The sequencing input was PBMCs. This clonotype was sampled from a woman aged 25 to 39 in good health and a related stem cell transplant donor. The chain combines TRBV9 with TRBJ1-2; TRBD1 agrees at 8 bases. The chain's CDR3 is CASSAFGQGTDYGYTF. The CDR3 DNA reads as TGTGCCAGCAGCGCCTTTGGACAGGGAACGGACTATGGCTACACCTTC.